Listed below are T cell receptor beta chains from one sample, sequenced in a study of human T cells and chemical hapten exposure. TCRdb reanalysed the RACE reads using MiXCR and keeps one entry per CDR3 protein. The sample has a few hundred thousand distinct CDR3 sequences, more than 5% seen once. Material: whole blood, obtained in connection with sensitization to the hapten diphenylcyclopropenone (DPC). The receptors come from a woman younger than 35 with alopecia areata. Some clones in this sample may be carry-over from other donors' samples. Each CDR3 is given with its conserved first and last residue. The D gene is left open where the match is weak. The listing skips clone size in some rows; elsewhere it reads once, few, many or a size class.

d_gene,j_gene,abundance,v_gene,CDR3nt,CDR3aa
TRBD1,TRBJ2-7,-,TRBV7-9,TGTGCCAGCAGCGTGCCGGGGACAGGGGTCCACGAGCAGTACTTC,CASSVPGTGVHEQYF
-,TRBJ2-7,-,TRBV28,TGTGCCAGCAGTTTTTCAGGACGAGGTCAGTACTTC,CASSFSGRGQYF
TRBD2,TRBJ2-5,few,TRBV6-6,TGTGCCAGCAGTTACCCTATCGGGCGGGGGGACGAGACCCAGTACTTC,CASSYPIGRGDETQYF
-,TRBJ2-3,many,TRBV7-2,TGTGCCAGCAGCTTCCAGCCAGGGGGGCGAGATACGCAGTATTTT,CASSFQPGGRDTQYF
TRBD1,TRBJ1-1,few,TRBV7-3,TGTGCCAGCAGGAGTGAACAGGGGACGAACACTGAAGCTTTCTTT,CASRSEQGTNTEAFF
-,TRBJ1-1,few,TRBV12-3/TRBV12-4,TGTGCCAGCAACAGACAGGTGGAGAACACTGAAGCTTTCTTT,CASNRQVENTEAFF
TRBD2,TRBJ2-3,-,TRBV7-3,TGTGCCAGCAGCTTAAACGGGGGGGATACGCAGTATTTT,CASSLNGGDTQYF
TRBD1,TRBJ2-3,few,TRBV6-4,TGTGCCAGCAGGCCGACAGGGGGCGTAGATACGCAGTATTTT,CASRPTGGVDTQYF
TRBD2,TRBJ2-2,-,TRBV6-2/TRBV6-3,TGTGCCAGCAGACAGACTAGCGGGGGGCCTCATCCGAACACCGGGGAGCTGTTTTTT,CASRQTSGGPHPNTGELFF
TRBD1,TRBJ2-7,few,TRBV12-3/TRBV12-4,TGTGCCAGCAGGGGGACAGGGAGCTCCTACGAGCAGTACTTC,CASRGTGSSYEQYF
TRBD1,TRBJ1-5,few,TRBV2,TGTGCCAGCAGTAAGGGGACAGGCGGCCAGCCCCAGCATTTT,CASSKGTGGQPQHF
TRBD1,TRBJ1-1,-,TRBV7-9,TGTGCCAGCAGCTTATGGGACAGGGGCACTGAAGCTTTCTTT,CASSLWDRGTEAFF
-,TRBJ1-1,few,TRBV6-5,TGTGCCAGCAGTTACGGATCGACACCCTCCTGGGCTTTCTTT,CASSYGSTPSWAFF
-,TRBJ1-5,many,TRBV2,TGTGCCAGCAGTGATAGTCGGAGGGCTGGGAGCAATCAGCCCCAGCATTTT,CASSDSRRAGSNQPQHF
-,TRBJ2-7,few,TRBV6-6,TGTGCCAGCAGACTGGACAGCACCTACGAGCAGTACTTC,CASRLDSTYEQYF
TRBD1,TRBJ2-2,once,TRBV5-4,TGTGCCAGCAGCCACAGGGGTGGCCCCGGGGAGCTGTTTTTT,CASSHRGGPGELFF
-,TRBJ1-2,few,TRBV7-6,TGTGCCAGCAGCTTAGAAGAGACCCTTAACTATGGCTACACCTTC,CASSLEETLNYGYTF
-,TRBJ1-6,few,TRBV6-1,TGTGCCAGCAGTGTAGTAGGCAGGGATCATTCACCCCTCCACTTT,CASSVVGRDHSPLHF
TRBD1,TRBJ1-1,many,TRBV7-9,TGTGCCAGCAGCTTAGTTAGGGGACAGGGATTGAACACTGAAGCTTTCTTT,CASSLVRGQGLNTEAFF
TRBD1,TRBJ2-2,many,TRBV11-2,TGTGCCAGCAGCTCGGCAGGGGGCTTAACCGGGGAGCTGTTTTTT,CASSSAGGLTGELFF
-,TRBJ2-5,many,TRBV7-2,TGTGCCAGCAGCCAAAGACAGGCCCAGTACTTC,CASSQRQAQYF
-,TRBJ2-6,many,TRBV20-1,TGCAGTGCTAGAGTCCCGGGACAAGCACTTATCTCTGGGGCCAACGTCCTGACTTTC,CSARVPGQALISGANVLTF
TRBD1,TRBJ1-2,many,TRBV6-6,TGTGCCAGCACTCTGGGGGACAGGGGGCTATATGGCTACACCTTC,CASTLGDRGLYGYTF
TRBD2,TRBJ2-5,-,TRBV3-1,TGTGCCAGCAGCCCCCGAGGGACTAGCGGGGGCCAAGAGACCCAGTACTTC,CASSPRGTSGGQETQYF
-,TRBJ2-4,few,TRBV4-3,TGCGCCAGCAGTAGTACGTGGGAGGTAGCCAAAAACATTCAGTACTTC,CASSSTWEVAKNIQYF
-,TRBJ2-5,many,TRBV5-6,TGTGCCAGCAGCCAATACGCCCCCAGGGAAGAGACCCAGTACTTC,CASSQYAPREETQYF
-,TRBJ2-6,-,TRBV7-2,TGTGCCAGCAGCTTAGTGGTAGGTGGTTGGGGCGCTGGGGCCAACGTCCTGACTTTC,CASSLVVGGWGAGANVLTF
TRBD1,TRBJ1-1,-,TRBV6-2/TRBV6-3,TGTGCCAGCAGTTACGGGGGACAGTACATGAACACTGAAGCTTTCTTT,CASSYGGQYMNTEAFF
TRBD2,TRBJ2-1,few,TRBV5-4,TGTGCCAGCAGCTTGCCTAGCGGGGGGGCTTGGAATGAGCAGTTCTTC,CASSLPSGGAWNEQFF